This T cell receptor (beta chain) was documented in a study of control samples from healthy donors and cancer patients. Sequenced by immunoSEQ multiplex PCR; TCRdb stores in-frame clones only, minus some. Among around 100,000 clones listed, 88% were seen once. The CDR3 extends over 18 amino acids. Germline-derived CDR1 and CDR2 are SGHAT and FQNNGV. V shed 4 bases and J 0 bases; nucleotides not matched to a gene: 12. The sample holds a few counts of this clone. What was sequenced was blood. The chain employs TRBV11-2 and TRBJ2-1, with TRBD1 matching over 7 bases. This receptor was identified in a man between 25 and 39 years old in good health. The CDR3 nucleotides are TGTGCCAGCAGCTCCCCGACAGGGATGCTTAGCTCCTACAATGAGCAGTTCTTC. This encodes CASSSPTGMLSSYNEQFF.